This T cell receptor (beta chain) was profiled in a study of CD4 T cell repertoires in COVID-19. Study-level background: Relabeled CFSE-low cells, IL-2-expanded for about 10 days, met spikes from other coronaviruses. Study results and limitations: Some SARS-CoV-2 clonotypes, between about 6 and 28%, recurred in SARS-CoV and/or HKU1 cultures. Two or all three memory subsets shared several highly expanded SARS-CoV-2-reactive clonotypes.

The V and J ends lost 2 bases and 6 bases, in that order; junction bases with no gene match: 3. The CDR3 totals 13 residues. CDR1 SGHAT and CDR2 FQNNGV come from the germline V gene. To note about this clone: The antigen is undetermined.

The repertoire was sequenced with immunoSEQ multiplex PCR; TCRdb's copy has only in-frame clones and lacks some. The data hold roughly 23,000 clones, with roughly 84% observed a single time. Sequencing was done directly on freshly isolated, uncultured memory T cells. The chain is built from TRBV11-2 and TRBJ2-7; 8 bases agree with TRBD1. Sequenced here: central memory CD4+ T cells from blood, sampled before the COVID-19 pandemic. The clonotype originates from a human donor who had COVID-19. CDR3 DNA sequence: TGTGCCAGCAGCTTACAGGGGGCCGGCGAGCAGTACTTC. Its protein is CASSLQGAGEQYF. The full variable domain, rest sourced from reference TRBV11-2 and TRBJ2-7, is EAGVAQSPRYKIIEKRQSVAFWCNPISGHATLYWYQQILGQGPKLLIQFQNNGVVDDSQLPKDRFSAERLKGVDSTLKIQPAKLEDSAVYLCASSLQGAGEQYFGPGTRLTVT.